This T cell receptor beta chain originates from a study of vaccination effects on CD4 cells after COVID-19. Produced via immunoSEQ multiplex PCR; TCRdb's table is partial and in-frame only. The table shows around 22,000 clones, with around 76% occurring only once. Turning to this clone: The target antigen is unknown.

V dropped 5 bases and J dropped 1 base, with 10 bases sitting between them. The CDR3 is made up of 14 amino acids. CDR1 is SGHNT, CDR2 YENEEA, per germline. ViraFEST used viral peptide pools to expand antigen-specific CD4+ T cells before sequencing. Subsequent to a culture period of approximately 11 days, CD4+ T cells were isolated. As their vaccination, participants received two doses of either BNT162b2 or mRNA-1273. This sequence originates from a human donor who received a COVID-19 vaccine. The V gene is TRBV11-3, the J gene TRBJ2-3; D assignment may be TRBD1 or TRBD2 (6 bases each). Source: CD4+ T cells from PBMCs cultured with HCoV-229E spike peptides, taken after COVID-19 vaccination. CDR3 amino acids: CASSLGGRTDTQYF. The CDR3, as DNA: TGTGCCAGCAGCCTCGGGGGCCGCACAGATACGCAGTATTTT.